Here is one TCR beta chain with its context. What it binds is not known. Repertoires were generated with immunoSEQ multiplex PCR, while TCRdb's copy carries only in-frame clones and drops some. The sample yields 15,000 to 20,000 clones, about 74% seen once. Sequencing was preceded by expansion of antigen-specific CD4+ T cells with viral peptide pools in the ViraFEST assay. Isolating CD4+ T cells followed more than 9 days of culture. Infection dated between March and December 2020, before the Alpha, Beta and Delta variants reached the United States. Participants received two doses of either the BNT162b2 or mRNA-1273 vaccine. Every well housed around 2.1 million PBMC, which grew in culture alongside roughly 10 IU/ml IL-2 and around 9.8 ug/ml peptides. IL-2 medium was substituted for half the medium on days 3 and 7. The data were taken from a study of vaccination effects on CD4 cells after COVID-19. Study overall: Samples taken from three convalescent patients early and late after vaccination were obtained. Samples collected post-vaccine were obtained a median of 72 days after the second dose.

This CDR3 has 16 residues. Germline lookup yields CDR1 WNHNN and CDR2 SYGVQD (reference sequence). V lost 4 bases and J lost 2; bases outside the gene matches: 8. The chain recombines TRBV10-1 with TRBJ1-5; 7 bases are shared with TRBD1. Sample: CD4+ T cells from PBMCs cultured with SARS-CoV-2 spike peptides, taken after COVID-19 vaccination. This receptor was taken from a human donor who had a prior SARS-CoV-2 infection. In DNA, the CDR3 is TGCGCCAGCAGTGGAAGACAGGGCTTTGGCAATCAGCCCCAGCATTTT. Its protein is CASSGRQGFGNQPQHF.